This paragraph covers one TCR beta chain sequence. There is no known antigen for this receptor. No clone much larger than this one lies a single base away; base qualities are absent. These data originate in a study of T cell changes during pregnancy in multiple sclerosis (dated by TCRdb to the late 2010s). Study-level background: The study examined how the T cell repertoire changed over the course of pregnancy in women with multiple sclerosis.

Library preparation used the immunoSEQ multiplex PCR assay. TCRdb took this table from immuneACCESS and kept in-frame rearrangements with V and J called. Such tables lack part of the clones; where checked against another copy, unresolved V genes explain under half of the gap, and the rest is unexplained. This sample has around 70,000 clones in its table, and around 92% of those were observed once. Together, the top ten hold less than 2.5% of the sample. The CDR3 starts with the cysteine, ends with the phenylalanine, and has 13 residues. CDR3 DNA only is kept here, 39 bases in frame from base 1. Trimming leaves V shorter by 6 bases and J shorter by 4 bases, with the junction holding 3 bases beyond the gene matches. In the germline V gene, CDR1 corresponds to MNHEY and CDR2 to SVGAGI.

This sequence uses TRBV6-5 and TRBJ2-1; 7 bases in the middle match TRBD1. The sample in question was peripheral blood, obtained before pregnancy. The receptor comes from a female donor with multiple sclerosis, enrolled in a pregnancy study. The CDR3 corresponds to CASSWDSYNEQFF. The sequenced DNA: TGTGCCAGCAGCTGGGACAGTTACAATGAGCAGTTCTTC.